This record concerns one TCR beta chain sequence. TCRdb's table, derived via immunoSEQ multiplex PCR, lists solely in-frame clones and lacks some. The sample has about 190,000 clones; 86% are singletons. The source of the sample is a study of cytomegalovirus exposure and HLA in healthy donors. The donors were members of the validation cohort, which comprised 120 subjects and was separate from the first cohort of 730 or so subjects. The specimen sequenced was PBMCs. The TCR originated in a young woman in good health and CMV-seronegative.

CDR3 region: CASSDRRTGHYEQYF. The CDR3 DNA follows: TGCGCCAGCAGTGACCGGAGGACAGGGCACTACGAGCAGTACTTC. The chain combines TRBV10-2 with TRBJ2-7; 8 nucleotides line up with TRBD1. CDR1 WSHSY and CDR2 SAAADI come from the germline V gene. With V trimmed by 3 bases and J by 3 bases, 7 bases remained unmatched. This CDR3 has 15 amino acids.